This T cell receptor (beta chain) originates from a study of T cell repertoires in aging, cancer and after chemotherapy. Amplification of TCR beta used genomic DNA extracted from peripheral blood. This CDR3 contains 14 residues. V lost 8 bases to trimming and J lost 0 bases, with 13 bases between them. Rearranged V-D-J TRB sequences were amplified with a mixed TRB-A/B primer pool. From the multiplex PCR reads, TCRdb called clonotypes with MiXCR, one entry per CDR3 protein. The sample has some 3,400 distinct CDR3 sequences, about 32% seen once. The chain employs TRBV12-3 or TRBV12-4 and TRBJ1-2, with D unresolved. The sequenced sample was blood. This clonotype was obtained from a human donor in good health. The CDR3 spells CASGGVGTNYGYTF. CDR3 in DNA: TGTGCCAGCGGAGGAGTTGGGACTAACTATGGCTACACCTTC.